This T cell receptor beta chain derives from a study of T cell repertoires in cytomegalovirus infection. As for the study in general: Selected CMV epitopes included recently identified HLA-C-restricted ones as well as well-studied HLA-B-restricted ones. Overall study results and limits: The cumulative frequency of public TCR beta families identified carriers of CMV plus the relevant HLA.

TCRdb independently ran MiXCR on the reads; one entry per CDR3 protein. The data contain around 540,000 distinct CDR3 sequences, roughly a third of them singletons. This clonotype was seen a few times. Its specificity is not known. The CDR3 has 15 amino acids. Trimming took off 7 bases at V and 4 bases at J, with 16 bases between the two ends. The receptor was isolated from a human donor in good health (CMV status not recorded). Some clones in this sample may be carry-over from other donors' samples. The starting material was cultured PBMCs, obtained from culture after CMV antigen stimulation. The J gene is TRBJ2-2, the V gene TRBV12-3 or TRBV12-4, with D maybe TRBD2 (5 bases). In nucleotides, the CDR3 is TGTGCCAGCAATGAGGGCGCTGGCACCACCGGGGAGCTGTTTTTT. Its translation is CASNEGAGTTGELFF.